Below, one T cell receptor (beta chain) is given with its context. The entry originates in a study of control samples from healthy donors and cancer patients. Only in-frame clones appear in the TCRdb table, and some are missing; sequencing was by immunoSEQ multiplex PCR. Of approximately 180,000 clones listed, more than 85% are singletons. V was trimmed by 1 base and J by 6 bases, leaving 14 bases between them. Germline V gene sequence: CDR1 SGHRS, CDR2 YFSETQ. CDR3 size: 14 residues. This TCR derives from a woman aged 40 to 55 in good health. The rearrangement links TRBV5-1 to TRBJ2-7; tentatively, D is TRBD2 (5 bases). Sequencing was carried out using blood. The CDR3 bases are TGCGCCAGCAGCTTGATAGCGCTAGGCGGCGAGCAGTACTTC. Translated, it gives CASSLIALGGEQYF. Full variable domain (outside the CDR3, taken from reference TRBV5-1 and TRBJ2-7): KAGVTQTPRYLIKTRGQQVTLSCSPISGHRSVSWYQQTPGQGLQFLFEYFSETQRNKGNFPGRFSGRQFSNSRSEMNVSTLELGDSALYLCASSLIALGGEQYFGPGTRLTVT.